This record covers a single TCR beta chain. As originally analysed: For nucleated cells, counts were estimated from reference gene primer amplification. This table comes from immunoSEQ multiplex PCR, and its TCRdb copy is limited to in-frame clones, with some not included. V, J and clone size reflect that table, while D and trimming were determined from the DNA. The sample consists of 200,000 or so clones, around nine tenths of them appearing once. The sample is drawn from a study of blood T cell repertoires in COVID-19. Turning to the study itself: Cohort 3 recovery required two negative PCRs, clearance, or symptom resolution. Sample material is recorded as cDNA or gDNA derived from T cells, B-cell-depleted T cells, or PBMCs.

Germline V gives CDR1 SGHNT, CDR2 YYREEE (reference sequence). The CDR3 consists of 16 residues. The V and J ends lost 4 bases and 1 base respectively, with 18 bases between them. Donors were grouped by their self-reported clinical history. The specimen was PBMCs or T cells enriched from blood (not recorded which). This sequence joins TRBV5-4 and TRBJ2-7, with D maybe TRBD2 (6 bases). The sequence was obtained from a man aged 25 to 40 in a cohort exposed to, infected with or recovered from COVID-19 (not recorded which). The CDR3 nucleotides read TGTGCCAGCAGCGCGAAGGTGGCGACTAGGTCCTACGAGCAGTACTTC. Amino acid sequence: CASSAKVATRSYEQYF. Full variable domain (outside the CDR3, taken from reference TRBV5-4 and TRBJ2-7): ETGVTQSPTHLIKTRGQQVTLRCSSQSGHNTVSWYQQALGQGPQFIFQYYREEENGRGNFPPRFSGLQFPNYSSELNVNALELDDSALYLCASSAKVATRSYEQYFGPGTRLTVT.